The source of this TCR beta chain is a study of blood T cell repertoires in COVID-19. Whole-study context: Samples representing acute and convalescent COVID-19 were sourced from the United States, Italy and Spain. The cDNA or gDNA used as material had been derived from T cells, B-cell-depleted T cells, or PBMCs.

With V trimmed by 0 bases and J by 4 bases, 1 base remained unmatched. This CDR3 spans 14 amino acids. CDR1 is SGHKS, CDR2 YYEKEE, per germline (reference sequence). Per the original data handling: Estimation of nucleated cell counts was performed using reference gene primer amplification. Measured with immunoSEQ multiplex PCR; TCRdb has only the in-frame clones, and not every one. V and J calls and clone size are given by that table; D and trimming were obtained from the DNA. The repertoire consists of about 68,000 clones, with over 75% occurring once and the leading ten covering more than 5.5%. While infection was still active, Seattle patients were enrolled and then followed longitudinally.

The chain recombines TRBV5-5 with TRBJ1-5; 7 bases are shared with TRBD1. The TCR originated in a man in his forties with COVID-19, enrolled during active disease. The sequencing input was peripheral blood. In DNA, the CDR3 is TGTGCCAGCAGCTTGGAGACAGGGAATCAGCCCCAGCATTTT. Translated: CASSLETGNQPQHF.